The 13 T cell receptor beta chains below were found in one sample sequenced in a study of tissue T cells after allogeneic stem cell transplantation. Time point here: mouse harvest day 14 after allogeneic transplant. Tail vein injection delivered 10^7 T-cell-depleted bone marrow cells and 10^6 splenic CD5+ T cells. Libraries were prepared by immunoSEQ multiplex PCR; TCRdb keeps only in-frame clonotypes and omits some of them. The sample has about 9,000 clones, roughly a third seen once. The source material was skin. The receptors come from a female BALB/c mouse given C57BL/6 T cells with graft-versus-host disease after an allogeneic hematopoietic cell transplant.

A word on this clone: Mouse germline and gene names are used. From the germline J gene comes the end of the CDR3, since the read stops 1 residue before it. V and J are TRBV20 and TRBJ2-1, with no clear D. CDR3 size: 14 residues. CDR1 GFQATS and CDR2 STVNSAI come from the germline V gene. Trimming removed 3 bases from V and 1 base from J, with 10 bases in between. The DNA read from the CDR3 is TGTGGTGCTAGTCCGCCAACGAACTATGCTGAGCAGTTC. This encodes CGASPPTNYAEQF. The whole CDR3 sequence reads CGASPPTNYAEQFF.

On this clone: Gene and germline names: mouse. The read finishes 1 residue shy of the CDR3 end, and the germline J gene is used to complete it. The chain employs TRBV26 and TRBJ1-6; D might be TRBD1 (6 bases). TRBJ1-6 is an ORF, with its function uncertain. The CDR3 consists of 14 residues. Germline CDR1 reads KGHPV; CDR2 reads FQNQEV (reference sequence). The V end lost 3 bases, the J end lost 7 bases, and 10 bases lay between the germline ends. The CDR3 reads CASSLTGRNSPLYF. CDR3 DNA (partial): TGTGCCAGCAGTCTCACAGGGAGGAATTCGCCCCTCTAC.

Notes on this clone: Each gene name is a mouse one. The read finishes 1 residue shy of the CDR3 end, and the germline J gene is used to complete it. The V gene is TRBV15, the J gene TRBJ2-3; 8 nucleotides align to TRBD1. The CDR3 runs to 13 residues. CDR1 is SGHND, CDR2 FRSKSL, per germline. J gave up 4 bases and V 5 bases, and 2 bases lay outside the gene matches. The CDR3 DNA, read in part, is TGTGCCAGCAGTCAGGGGGCATCAGAAACGCTGTAT. It translates to CASSQGASETLY. Given in full, the CDR3 is CASSQGASETLYF.

This clone was seen a few times. Gene labels here are mouse ones. The CDR3 sequence is CASSLWGQNTLYF. The CDR3 DNA, read in part, is TGTGCCAGCTCTCTCTGGGGTCAAAACACCTTGTAC. The chain joins TRBV12-1 to TRBJ2-4, with no clear D. The observed sequence ends 1 residue before the CDR3 terminus, with the missing tail filled in from the germline J gene. V was clipped by 0 bases and J by 1 base, with 4 bases between them. The CDR3 sequence is 13 residues long. Germline V gene data show CDR1 as SGHSN and CDR2 as HYEKVE.

This clone rates as large. Each gene name is a mouse one. The read ends 1 residue before the CDR3 terminus; that terminus is restored from the germline J gene. The genes are TRBV19 and TRBJ1-3, with unresolved D. Trimming removed 4 bases from V and 0 bases from J, with 5 bases in between. CDR1 FNHDT and CDR2 SITEND come from the germline V gene (reference sequence). The CDR3 length is 13 residues. CDR3 in amino acids: CASSRFSGNTLYF. The CDR3 bases that were read are TGTGCCAGCAGTCGCTTTTCTGGAAATACGCTCTAT.

On this clone itself: Mouse gene names and germline throughout. Read data end 1 residue before the CDR3 end; the end is taken from the germline J gene. The chain carries TRBV16 and TRBJ2-4, with 10 bases fitting TRBD2. With 5 bases clipped from V and 6 bases from J, the junction kept 5 bases outside the gene matches. The length of the CDR3 is 14 residues. Germline lookup yields CDR1 SGHSA and CDR2 FRNQAP. CDR3 DNA, as far as it was read: TGTGCAAGCAGCACGGGACTGGGGCATAACACCTTGTAC. Protein product: CASSTGLGHNTLY. The whole CDR3 region reads CASSTGLGHNTLYF.

Remarks on this clone: These gene names are mouse names. Read data end 1 residue before the CDR3 end; the end is taken from the germline J gene. V usage is TRBV3 and J usage is TRBJ1-3; D might be TRBD1 (5 bases). This CDR3 contains 14 residues. Germline V gene data show CDR1 as SNHLY and CDR2 as FYNGKV (reference sequence). V dropped 5 bases and J dropped 0 bases, with 8 bases sitting between them. CDR3 in amino acids: CASSGGVSGNTLYF. CDR3 DNA, as far as it was read: TGTGCCAGCAGCGGAGGGGTTTCTGGAAATACGCTCTAT.

By frequency in the sample, this clone is medium-sized (0.01 to 0.1%). Gene names are mouse gene names. The missing CDR3 end, 1 residue past where the read stops, is filled in from the germline J gene. This chain links TRBV5 with TRBJ2-7; TRBD2 might be the D (6 bases). Deletions cut 4 bases from V and 0 bases from J, with 10 bases between. CDR1 LGHNA and CDR2 YNLKQL come from the germline V gene (reference sequence). This CDR3 comprises 14 residues. The CDR3 spells CASSRDLSSYEQYF. The part of the CDR3 DNA that was read is TGTGCCAGCAGCCGGGACTTGAGCTCCTATGAACAGTAC.

This clone is medium-sized (0.01 to 0.1%) within its sample. Mouse gene names apply. The read halts 1 residue ahead of the CDR3 end, with the missing end drawn from the germline J gene. The gene calls are TRBV23 and TRBJ2-4; the DNA was not compared with TRBD1, the D call given in the table. CDR1 KGHTA and CDR2 FQNQQP come from the germline V gene. The CDR3 runs 12 residues. CDR3 bases read: TGCTCCAGCAGCCGGGACAGAAACACCTTGTAC. Its protein is CSSSRDRNTLY. The full CDR3 protein reads CSSSRDRNTLYF.

Regarding this clone: Gene names denote mouse genes. The read falls 1 residue short of the CDR3 end, and the missing part is taken from the germline J gene. The chain employs TRBV13-2 and TRBJ2-3, with 7 bases that match TRBD2. After removal of 1 base from V and 0 bases from J, the junction contained 5 bases not matched to a gene. CDR3 length: 16 residues. Germline CDR1 and CDR2: NNHNN and SYGAGS (reference sequence). The CDR3: CASGDLLGRSAETLYF. The CDR3 DNA, read in part, is TGTGCCAGCGGTGATTTACTGGGGCGTAGTGCAGAAACGCTGTAT.

Remarks on this clone: Gene names refer to mouse genes. The read stops 1 residue short of the end of the CDR3; the missing end is completed from the germline J gene. The chain employs TRBV16 and TRBJ2-7, with 10 positions matching TRBD2. The CDR3 has 15 amino acids. Germline-derived CDR1 and CDR2 are SGHSA and FRNQAP. The V gene end was trimmed by 0 bases and the J gene end by 6 bases; junction bases not matched to a gene: 5. The CDR3 loop is CASSLDWGGASEQYF. The CDR3 bases that were read are TGTGCAAGCAGCTTAGACTGGGGGGGCGCGAGTGAACAGTAC. Full variable domain (remainder filled in from reference TRBV16 and TRBJ2-7): NAGVIQTPRHKVTGKGQEATLWCEPISGHSAVFWYRQTIVQGLEFLTYFRNQAPIDDSGMPKERFSAQMPNQSHSTLKIQSTQPQDSAVYLCASSLDWGGASEQYFGPGTRLTVL.

Regarding this clone: The listed genes are named as in mouse. The read ends 1 residue before the CDR3 terminus; that terminus is restored from the germline J gene. This sequence joins TRBV26 and TRBJ2-4; weak D call: TRBD1 (5 bases). V dropped 6 bases and J dropped 0 bases, with 10 bases sitting between them. Germline loops: CDR1 KGHPV, CDR2 FQNQEV (reference sequence). This CDR3 is built from 14 residues. The sequenced CDR3 bases are TGTGCCAGCAGCCAGGGATCTAGTCAAAACACCTTGTAC. Translating gives CASSQGSSQNTLY. The whole CDR3 is CASSQGSSQNTLYF.

This clone was counted between two and nine times. Gene names are the mouse ones. Read sequence stops 1 residue before the CDR3 end, and the germline J gene provides the missing end. The sample carries other DNA sequences with the same CDR3. The chain has TRBV26 and TRBJ1-1; D call uncertain. Germline values: CDR1 KGHPV, CDR2 FQNQEV (reference sequence). The CDR3 sequence is 13 residues long. Trimming removed 2 bases from V and 0 bases from J, with 4 bases in between. The CDR3 sequence: CASSLQANTEVFF. The sequenced CDR3 bases are TGTGCCAGCAGTCTGCAAGCAAACACAGAAGTCTTC. The full variable domain, its missing parts supplied by reference TRBV26 and TRBJ1-1, is NSKVIQTPRYLVKGQGQKAKMRCIPEKGHPVVFWYQQNKNNEFKFLINFQNQEVLQQIDMTEKRFSAECPSNSPCSLEIQSSEAGDSALYLCASSLQANTEVFFGKGTRLTVV.